There are a few counts of the clone carrying this TCR beta chain. No antigen is known for it. Next came a second PCR, run for 7 to 11 cycles, which used a sample-barcoded 5' primer along with a J-beta primer mix. TCRdb analysed the 5' RACE reads with MiXCR anew, one entry per CDR3 protein. Of about 670,000 distinct CDR3 sequences in the sample, approximately 52% were seen once. The sample is drawn from a study of blood T cells in healthy people across ages. Study results and limitations: Roughly linear age-related decline in beta diversity appeared, significant by age around 38. What prevented conclusive comparison of naive and antigen-experienced cells was that PBMCs were unsorted.

V lost 2 bases to trimming and J lost 3 bases; unmatched junction nucleotides: 14. The CDR3 has 18 residues. This chain joins TRBV12-3 or TRBV12-4 and TRBJ2-3, with 7 bases that match TRBD1. Sequencing was done on a sample of blood. The sequence derives from a woman of 80 years or more in good health. CDR3 sequence (DNA): TGTGCCAGCAGTTTATCCCCCCGTACAGGGGTTAGTACAGATACGCAGTATTTT. Translating gives CASSLSPRTGVSTDTQYF.